The 6 T cell receptor beta chains below all came from one sample that was sequenced in a study of tumor-infiltrating lymphocytes in primary liver carcinoma. Co-extraction of RNA and DNA was performed on 20-30 mg of unsorted bulk tissue. Starting material of roughly 0.45 ug total RNA yielded TCR beta cDNA via a constant-region primer. Three nested multiplex PCR rounds, a slightly modified ARM-PCR method, built the TCR beta libraries. It was with TRBV1-TRBV30 forward primers and a C-beta reverse primer that the first two PCR rounds were run, at around 10 cycles each. TCRdb re-called the multiplex PCR reads with MiXCR, one entry per CDR3 protein. The sample has approximately 47,000 distinct CDR3 sequences, about 68% seen once. Sequenced sample: liver tumor tissue from sampling region 3. The sample's subset: tumor region T3, left-lateral pole. Source of these receptors: a man between 40 and 49 years old with primary liver carcinoma and hepatitis B virus infection.

This rearrangement joins TRBV14 to TRBJ2-1; D may match TRBD1 or TRBD2 (5 bases each). The CDR3 is 12 residues long. Germline V gene lookup returns CDR1 SGHDN and CDR2 FVKESK. V was trimmed by 3 bases and J by 13 bases, leaving 13 bases between them. The CDR3 coding sequence is TGTGCCAGCAGCCATGGACATGGGGGACAGTTCTTC. It codes for CASSHGHGGQFF.

A note on this clonotype: The CDR3 does not end in the conserved phenylalanine or tryptophan, so this is likely a read error. This chain joins TRBV6-1 and TRBJ1-6; D remains ambiguous. Deletions cut 10 bases from V and 4 bases from J, with 26 bases between. This CDR3 region has 18 residues. Germline CDR1 MNHNS, CDR2 SASEGT. The CDR3 nucleotides are TGTGCCACCACGGGTCCGACGGGAGGTCGCTCTTATAATTCACCCCTCCACTCT. This sequence encodes CATTGPTGGRSYNSPLHS.

Details on this clonotype: A much larger clone sits a single nucleotide away, making a read error possible. The chain joins TRBV25-1 to TRBJ1-4; D call uncertain. Germline CDR1 and CDR2: MGHDK and SYGVNS. This CDR3 comprises 16 residues. CDR3 protein: CANSEGVSSTNEKLFF. The CDR3 region has the DNA TGTGCCAACAGTGAAGGTGTCAGCTCAACTAATGAAAAACTGTTTTTT.

V is TRBV12-3 or TRBV12-4 and J is TRBJ2-1; D possibly corresponds to TRBD2 (6 bases). There are 16 residues in the CDR3. V was cut by 4 bases and J by 8 bases, with 21 bases left in between. CDR3 amino acids: CASSSMTSGRPDEQFF. DNA for the CDR3: TGTGCCAGCAGTTCCATGACTAGTGGGAGGCCGGATGAGCAGTTCTTC.

A word on this clonotype: Relative to the germline gene, one junction end is altered; a read error may explain this. This chain links TRBV4-2 with TRBJ2-2; TRBD1 might be the D (6 bases). CDR3 length: 15 amino acids. Germline CDR1 is LGHNA and CDR2 is YNFKEQ. The CDR3 sequence is CVSNQDLQGSGELFF. CDR3 coding DNA: TGTGTCAGCAACCAAGACCTACAGGGATCCGGGGAGCTGTTTTTT.

The table lists this clonotype with many counts. V usage is TRBV6-6 and J usage is TRBJ1-2, with D tentatively TRBD1 (6 bases). In germline, CDR1 is MNHNY, CDR2 SVGAGI (reference sequence). The CDR3 has 14 amino acids. V lost 6 bases and J 4 bases, leaving 15 bases between the germline ends. In DNA, the CDR3 is TGTGCCAGCAGCCCGGGGGCCCTGGGCTATGGCTACACCTTC. Residues: CASSPGALGYGYTF.